This is a list of T cell receptor beta chains from one sample in a study of blood T cell repertoires in COVID-19. Generated by immunoSEQ multiplex PCR, the TCRdb table keeps only in-frame clones and is missing some. The sample has approximately 220,000 clones, roughly four fifths seen once. Material for sequencing was PBMCs or T cells enriched from blood (not recorded which). The receptors here all came from a woman aged 50 to 65 who had been exposed to COVID-19. CDR3s include the opening cysteine and the closing phenylalanine or tryptophan. The D gene is left open where the match is weak. Clone size is not always given. Where it is, it says once, few, many or a class for expanded clones.

NA,TRBJ2-6,TRBV30,NA,TGTGCCTGGAGTGTACGGGGGGCCGCTGGGGCCAACGTCCTGACTTTC,CAWSVRGAAGANVLTF
NA,TRBJ1-5,TRBV5-5,NA,TGTGCCAGCAGCCCCAGGCTACGATCCGAAAGCAATCAGCCCCAGCATTTT,CASSPRLRSESNQPQHF
NA,TRBJ1-5,TRBV3-1/TRBV3-2,NA,TGTGCCAGCAGCCAGCTAGGAGGGCCCCAGCATTTT,CASSQLGGPQHF
once,TRBJ2-3,TRBV5-1,NA,TGCGCCAGCCATGACCCGGCCGAGGCAGATACGCAGTATTTT,CASHDPAEADTQYF
NA,TRBJ2-5,TRBV7-2,TRBD2,TGTGCCAGCAGCTTAGGCGGGGAGGGGACCCAGTACTTC,CASSLGGEGTQYF
NA,TRBJ1-2,TRBV12-3/TRBV12-4,NA,TGTGCCAGCAGTTTGACGACTGAGGGTGGCTACACCTTC,CASSLTTEGGYTF
few,TRBJ1-1,TRBV12-3/TRBV12-4,NA,TGTGCCAGCAGCCCCGTGGCGGCCATTAGGGCTTTCTTT,CASSPVAAIRAFF
NA,TRBJ1-4,TRBV7-8,NA,TGTGCCAGCAGCCCCGGTCGGGGGGAAAAACTGTTTTTT,CASSPGRGEKLFF
NA,TRBJ2-2,TRBV7-2,NA,TGTGCCAGCAGCTTGCCGGGACTGAACACCGGGGAGCTGTTTTTT,CASSLPGLNTGELFF
NA,TRBJ2-2,TRBV6-1,NA,TGTGCCAGCAGTGCCACCCTTCCAGGAAACACCGGGGAGCTGTTTTTT,CASSATLPGNTGELFF
NA,TRBJ1-3,TRBV5-4,NA,TGTGCCAGCAGCCCAAACCGGGACACTGGAAACACCATATATTTT,CASSPNRDTGNTIYF
once,TRBJ2-1,TRBV4-1,TRBD2,TGCGCCAGCAGCCAAGATCGGACTAGCGGGGTTCGGAATGAGCAGTTCTTC,CASSQDRTSGVRNEQFF
NA,TRBJ1-5,TRBV7-2,TRBD1,TGTGCCAGCAGCTTACAGGGACAGGGAAATCAGCCCCAGCATTTT,CASSLQGQGNQPQHF
NA,TRBJ2-5,TRBV6-6,NA,TGTGCCAGCAGTTACTCCCGGGCGGGGGAGACCCAGTACTTC,CASSYSRAGETQYF
NA,TRBJ1-1,TRBV5-1,TRBD1,TGCGCCAGCAGTTCCAGGGGGCTAGAAGCTTTCTTT,CASSSRGLEAFF
NA,TRBJ1-6,TRBV18,NA,TGTGCCAGCTCAGCCGACATTATGGGCTACTATAATTCACCCCTCCACTTT,CASSADIMGYYNSPLHF
NA,TRBJ2-1,TRBV11-3,NA,TGTGCCAGCAGCTTAGGACGGGAGAGTAAGCGGCAGTTCTTC,CASSLGRESKRQFF
NA,TRBJ1-2,TRBV9,NA,TGTGCCAGCAGCGCCGGCGCAGGGCAGGGCTACACCTTC,CASSAGAGQGYTF
NA,TRBJ2-7,TRBV6-2/TRBV6-3,NA,TGTGCCAGCAGCGAGGGGACACACACCTACGAGCAGTACTTC,CASSEGTHTYEQYF
NA,TRBJ1-1,TRBV11-2,TRBD1,TGTGCCAGCAGCTCACCCGCCGGACAGGGGAACACTGAAGCTTTCTTT,CASSSPAGQGNTEAFF
NA,TRBJ2-3,TRBV5-1,TRBD2,TGCGCCAGCAGCGCGCGGGGGGGTAGCACAGATACGCAGTATTTT,CASSARGGSTDTQYF
NA,TRBJ2-3,TRBV24-1,TRBD2,TGTGCCACCAGTGATTTCAGGGAGGGCCCAGATACGCAGTATTTT,CATSDFREGPDTQYF
NA,TRBJ1-2,TRBV5-1,NA,TGCGCCAGCAGCTTGGAGGTAAAGGGAGGCGGCTACACCTTC,CASSLEVKGGGYTF
NA,TRBJ1-2,TRBV24-1,NA,TGTGCCACCAGTGACAACAGAAATCCATATGGCTACACCTTC,CATSDNRNPYGYTF
NA,TRBJ1-1,TRBV7-2,NA,TGTGCCAGCAGCTTTTCGGGGGGGGTCACTGAAGCTTTCTTT,CASSFSGGVTEAFF
NA,TRBJ1-1,TRBV3-1/TRBV3-2,NA,TGTGCCAGCCAGGGACAGAACACTGAAGCTTTCTTT,CASQGQNTEAFF
NA,TRBJ1-6,TRBV6-5,NA,TGTGCCAGCAGTTACTCGCAGGGAAGATATAATTCACCCCTCCACTTT,CASSYSQGRYNSPLHF
NA,TRBJ1-2,TRBV29-1,TRBD1,TGCAGCGGGAGGATTGGGGACAGGGATGGCTACACCTTC,CSGRIGDRDGYTF
NA,TRBJ2-3,TRBV7-3,TRBD2,TGTGCCAGCAGTACAAGCGGGGGCCGCACAGATACGCAGTATTTT,CASSTSGGRTDTQYF
NA,TRBJ1-5,TRBV2,TRBD1,TGTGCCAGCAGTGAAGTCAGGACAGGGAGTCAGCCCCAGCATTTT,CASSEVRTGSQPQHF
NA,TRBJ2-1,TRBV2,NA,TGTGCCAGCAGTGAAGATGAAACGGGTCACTCCTACAATGAGCAGTTCTTC,CASSEDETGHSYNEQFF
NA,TRBJ2-7,TRBV27,TRBD2,TGTGCCACCAGGACTAGCGGGTGGAGTGAGCAGTACTTC,CATRTSGWSEQYF
NA,TRBJ1-1,TRBV6-6,NA,TGTGCCAGCAGCCTCTTCCCGGTAATGAACACTGAAGCTTTCTTT,CASSLFPVMNTEAFF
few,TRBJ2-3,TRBV5-6,NA,TGTGCCAGCACCCAGGGGGGACCAGATACGCAGTATTTT,CASTQGGPDTQYF
NA,TRBJ2-1,TRBV7-2,TRBD1,TGTGCCAGCAGCTCCAGGGGGAACTCCTACAATGAGCAGTTCTTC,CASSSRGNSYNEQFF
NA,TRBJ1-1,TRBV25-1,NA,TGTGCCAGCAGTGGAGTAACTGAAGCTTTCTTT,CASSGVTEAFF
NA,TRBJ1-2,TRBV3-1/TRBV3-2,NA,TGTGCCAGCAGCCAAGGAACAGGGACAGGCTACACCTTC,CASSQGTGTGYTF
NA,TRBJ1-1,TRBV15,NA,TGTGCCACCAGCAGGGATACAGGGTCGGGCACTGAAGCTTTCTTT,CATSRDTGSGTEAFF
once,TRBJ1-1,TRBV13,NA,TGTGCCAGCAGTTCCCTCGTGTACAGGGTCAACACTGAAGCTTTCTTT,CASSSLVYRVNTEAFF